The rows below give T cell receptor beta chains drawn from one sample of a study of T cell responses to AZD1222 COVID-19 vaccine. TCRdb's table, derived via immunoSEQ multiplex PCR, lists solely in-frame clones and lacks some. Of roughly 95,000 clones listed, approximately 90% are singletons. The specimen was peripheral blood, collected on day 0 of AZD1222 vaccination. These receptors originate from an adult in good health. Each CDR3 is given with its conserved first and last residue. A D gene is named only where the DNA matches it firmly. For some rows the clone size is stated as once, few or many, or as a class when expanded; others skip it.

CDR3aa	CDR3nt	j_gene	d_gene	abundance	v_gene
CASSPRQGSYEQYF	TGTGCCAGCAGCCCCCGACAGGGCTCCTACGAGCAGTACTTC	TRBJ2-7	TRBD1	once	TRBV9
CASSIRLLAGLGNEQFF	TGTGCCAGTAGTATTCGGTTGCTAGCGGGGCTAGGGAATGAGCAGTTCTTC	TRBJ2-1	TRBD2	-	TRBV19
CASSLDGGTEAFF	TGTGCTAGCAGCTTAGACGGGGGCACTGAAGCTTTCTTT	TRBJ1-1	-	-	TRBV7-7
CASSLGTGGDRFF	TGTGCCAGCAGTTTAGGGACAGGGGGCGATCGCTTCTTC	TRBJ2-1	TRBD1	-	TRBV12-3/TRBV12-4
CASRFLGEAYEQYF	TGTGCCAGCAGGTTTTTGGGGGAGGCCTACGAGCAGTACTTC	TRBJ2-7	-	-	TRBV27
CASSQVSGKVNEQFF	TGTGCCAGCAGCCAAGTAAGCGGGAAGGTCAATGAGCAGTTCTTC	TRBJ2-1	TRBD2	-	TRBV3-1/TRBV3-2
CASSSQAINQPQHF	TGTGCCAGCAGTTCACAGGCGATCAATCAGCCCCAGCATTTT	TRBJ1-5	-	-	TRBV28
CASSSETLYNSPLHF	TGTGCCAGCAGTTCTGAGACACTCTATAATTCACCCCTCCACTTT	TRBJ1-6	-	-	TRBV28
CSVQGSGTDTQYF	TGCAGCGTGCAAGGGTCTGGCACAGATACGCAGTATTTT	TRBJ2-3	-	once	TRBV29-1
CASSFGTGVYEQYF	TGTGCCAGCAGCTTCGGGACAGGGGTGTACGAGCAGTACTTC	TRBJ2-7	TRBD1	-	TRBV5-5
CASSMEQLLGNQPQHF	TGTGCCAGTAGTATGGAACAGCTACTGGGCAATCAGCCCCAGCATTTT	TRBJ1-5	-	-	TRBV19
CATSGAGNSPLHF	TGTGCCACCAGCGGCGCAGGAAATTCACCCCTCCACTTT	TRBJ1-6	-	-	TRBV15
CASKTGDNSPLHF	TGTGCCAGCAAGACAGGGGATAATTCACCCCTCCACTTT	TRBJ1-6	TRBD1	once	TRBV28
CASSPGSSVNEKLFF	TGTGCCAGCTCCCCGGGTAGTAGTGTGAATGAAAAACTGTTTTTT	TRBJ1-4	-	-	TRBV18
CASSEFGITVGNTEAFF	TGTGCCAGCAGTGAATTTGGAATCACAGTGGGGAACACTGAAGCTTTCTTT	TRBJ1-1	-	-	TRBV25-1
CASSVGPLTGNSPLHF	TGTGCCAGCAGCGTAGGACCCCTAACGGGTAATTCACCCCTCCACTTT	TRBJ1-6	-	-	TRBV9
CSVEVGTGGNQPQHF	TGCAGCGTTGAAGTAGGGACAGGGGGCAATCAGCCCCAGCATTTT	TRBJ1-5	TRBD1	medium-sized	TRBV29-1
CATSLGGETQYF	TGTGCCACTAGCTTGGGGGGGGAGACCCAGTACTTC	TRBJ2-5	TRBD2	once	TRBV11-2
CAWKELDDGGYGYTF	TGTGCCTGGAAGGAATTGGACGATGGGGGCTATGGCTACACCTTC	TRBJ1-2	-	-	TRBV30
CASSVEPLPGAGGYTGELFF	TGTGCCAGCAGCGTAGAGCCCCTCCCGGGGGCGGGCGGCTACACCGGGGAGCTGTTTTTT	TRBJ2-2	-	-	TRBV9
CASSPIRTGGTSGSYEQYF	TGTGCCAGCTCACCAATCAGGACAGGAGGGACTAGCGGGAGCTACGAGCAGTACTTC	TRBJ2-7	TRBD2	-	TRBV18
CATSEDGNQPQHF	TGTGCCACCAGTGAGGACGGCAATCAGCCCCAGCATTTT	TRBJ1-5	-	-	TRBV24-1
CSVEERIAKVVQETQYF	TGCAGCGTTGAAGAAAGGATTGCCAAAGTAGTCCAAGAGACCCAGTACTTC	TRBJ2-5	-	-	TRBV29-1
CASSPGSYEQYF	TGTGCCAGCTCACCGGGCTCCTACGAGCAGTACTTC	TRBJ2-7	-	-	TRBV18
CARSLQPGRNYGYTF	TGTGCCAGAAGCTTGCAGCCGGGGCGAAACTATGGCTACACCTTC	TRBJ1-2	-	-	TRBV5-3
CASSARTGGEQYF	TGTGCCAGCAGTGCCCGGACAGGGGGCGAGCAGTACTTC	TRBJ2-7	TRBD1	once	TRBV28
CASKLADRDTQYF	TGTGCCAGCAAACTAGCGGATAGAGATACGCAGTATTTT	TRBJ2-3	TRBD2	-	TRBV28
CASSLTSGTSYNEQFF	TGTGCCAGCAGCTTAACCAGCGGGACTTCCTACAATGAGCAGTTCTTC	TRBJ2-1	TRBD2	-	TRBV7-3
CASSPSDEKLFF	TGTGCCAGCTCACCGTCAGATGAAAAACTGTTTTTT	TRBJ1-4	-	-	TRBV18
CASSLGQGFVGYTF	TGTGCCAGCTCACTCGGACAGGGGTTCGTTGGCTACACCTTC	TRBJ1-2	TRBD1	-	TRBV18
CASSRGRETQYF	TGTGCCAGCAGCCGAGGGCGGGAGACCCAGTACTTC	TRBJ2-5	-	-	TRBV3-1/TRBV3-2
CASSLVGGYNEQFF	TGTGCCAGCAGCTTAGTAGGGGGCTACAATGAGCAGTTCTTC	TRBJ2-1	-	-	TRBV7-2
CAWRDRGNSPLHF	TGTGCCTGGAGGGACAGGGGGAATTCACCCCTCCACTTT	TRBJ1-6	TRBD1	few	TRBV30
CASSLSHTGTGKPYEQYF	TGTGCCAGCAGCTTATCCCACACCGGGACAGGGAAACCCTACGAGCAGTACTTC	TRBJ2-7	TRBD1	-	TRBV7-8
CASSLEASRIVTEAFF	TGCGCCAGCAGCTTGGAGGCCTCCAGAATAGTGACTGAAGCTTTCTTT	TRBJ1-1	-	-	TRBV5-1
CATSALRGGYNEQFF	TGTGCCACCAGTGCCCTGAGGGGGGGCTACAATGAGCAGTTCTTC	TRBJ2-1	-	-	TRBV24-1
CASTRGRTDYEQYF	TGTGCCAGCACCAGGGGGCGAACCGACTACGAGCAGTACTTC	TRBJ2-7	TRBD1	-	TRBV28
CASIRQGGSPLHF	TGTGCCAGCATACGGCAGGGAGGGTCACCCCTCCACTTT	TRBJ1-6	-	once	TRBV2
CASSQADRQPQHF	TGTGCCAGCAGCCAAGCCGACAGGCAGCCCCAGCATTTT	TRBJ1-5	-	-	TRBV3-1/TRBV3-2
CASTRTESYNEQFF	TGTGCCAGCACCCGGACGGAGTCCTACAATGAGCAGTTCTTC	TRBJ2-1	-	-	TRBV6-5
CASSLGRGTSNEQFF	TGTGCCAGCAGCCTCGGACGCGGGACGAGCAATGAGCAGTTCTTC	TRBJ2-1	-	-	TRBV9
CASKTDSENYGYTF	TGTGCCAGCAAGACGGACAGCGAAAACTATGGCTACACCTTC	TRBJ1-2	-	-	TRBV6-5
CASSSSGGNTIYF	TGTGCCAGCAGCTCCTCAGGGGGAAACACCATATATTTT	TRBJ1-3	-	once	TRBV7-9
CASSQSSNQPQHF	TGTGCCAGCAGTCAGAGTAGCAATCAGCCCCAGCATTTT	TRBJ1-5	-	once	TRBV7-9
CASSLCGGCHGELFF	TGTGCCAGCAGCTTATGCGGGGGTTGTCACGGGGAGCTGTTTTTT	TRBJ2-2	TRBD2	-	TRBV14
CASSLNRAYEQYF	TGCGCCAGCAGCTTGAACAGGGCCTACGAGCAGTACTTC	TRBJ2-7	-	few	TRBV5-1
CASSSGETQYF	TGTGCCAGCAGCTCAGGGGAGACCCAGTACTTC	TRBJ2-5	-	-	TRBV11-2
CASSQITTGTLYF	TGTGCCAGCAGCCAGATAACTACAGGGACGTTATACTTC	TRBJ2-4	-	-	TRBV3-1/TRBV3-2
CASSFRVTQIRNEQFF	TGTGCCAGCAGTTTTCGGGTCACACAAATTAGGAATGAGCAGTTCTTC	TRBJ2-1	-	-	TRBV7-9